This is a list of T cell receptor beta chains from one sample in a study of blood T cell repertoires in COVID-19. Some clones are missing from TCRdb's copy, which holds only in-frame ones; the method was immunoSEQ multiplex PCR. The sample has 200,000 to 300,000 clones, roughly 88% seen once. Input material: PBMCs or T cells enriched from blood (not recorded which). Receptor source: a woman aged 40 to 50 with acute COVID-19. Each CDR3 is given with its conserved first and last residue. A D gene is named only where the DNA matches it firmly. Not every row has a clone size; where given, it reads once, few, many or a size class.

d_gene: TRBD1
abundance: NA
j_gene: TRBJ1-3
v_gene: TRBV28
CDR3nt: TGTGCCAGCAGAGAGACAGGGGACCCTGGAAACACCATATATTTT
CDR3aa: CASRETGDPGNTIYF

d_gene: TRBD1
abundance: NA
j_gene: TRBJ1-3
v_gene: TRBV9
CDR3nt: TGTGCCAGCAGCGTAAATTCGGGACAGGGGGCTTCTGGAAACACCATATATTTT
CDR3aa: CASSVNSGQGASGNTIYF

d_gene: TRBD1
abundance: NA
j_gene: TRBJ1-1
v_gene: TRBV11-3
CDR3nt: TGTGCCAGCAGCTTAGTCGGGACAGCGAACACTGAAGCTTTCTTT
CDR3aa: CASSLVGTANTEAFF

d_gene: TRBD2
abundance: NA
j_gene: TRBJ2-5
v_gene: TRBV7-3
CDR3nt: TGTGCCAGCAGCTTATTACCCGGGACTAGTCTGAAGCGAGGGGCCGGGGAGACCCAGTACTTC
CDR3aa: CASSLLPGTSLKRGAGETQYF

d_gene: TRBD2
abundance: NA
j_gene: TRBJ2-4
v_gene: TRBV18
CDR3nt: TGTGCCAGCTCACCACAGACGGGAGGGGAGAAAAACATTCAGTACTTC
CDR3aa: CASSPQTGGEKNIQYF

d_gene: TRBD1
abundance: NA
j_gene: TRBJ1-1
v_gene: TRBV6-1
CDR3nt: TGTGCCAGCAGTTTCACAGGGGGCTACACTGAAGCTTTCTTT
CDR3aa: CASSFTGGYTEAFF

d_gene: TRBD1
abundance: few
j_gene: TRBJ1-2
v_gene: TRBV3-1/TRBV3-2
CDR3nt: TGTGCCAGCAGTACAGGGGGCGGTGGCTACACCTTC
CDR3aa: CASSTGGGGYTF

d_gene: TRBD1
abundance: NA
j_gene: TRBJ2-3
v_gene: TRBV10-3
CDR3nt: TGTGCCATCAGTGAGCCCGGACAGGGGGTCGCAGATACGCAGTATTTT
CDR3aa: CAISEPGQGVADTQYF

d_gene: TRBD1
abundance: NA
j_gene: TRBJ1-3
v_gene: TRBV7-6
CDR3nt: TGTGCCAGCAGCCTCCAAGGGACAGCGATCTCTGGAAACACCATATATTTT
CDR3aa: CASSLQGTAISGNTIYF

d_gene: NA
abundance: few
j_gene: TRBJ1-1
v_gene: TRBV12-3/TRBV12-4
CDR3nt: TGTGCCAGCAGTTTAGGGAGGACTGAAGCTTTCTTT
CDR3aa: CASSLGRTEAFF

d_gene: TRBD1
abundance: NA
j_gene: TRBJ1-1
v_gene: TRBV6-4
CDR3nt: TGTGCCAGCAGGCTCGAGACAGGGGAGAACACTGAAGCTTTCTTT
CDR3aa: CASRLETGENTEAFF

d_gene: NA
abundance: NA
j_gene: TRBJ1-1
v_gene: TRBV6-5
CDR3nt: TGTGCCAGCAGTTCTAGGACAGCCGGTGGGAACACTGAAGCTTTCTTT
CDR3aa: CASSSRTAGGNTEAFF

d_gene: NA
abundance: NA
j_gene: TRBJ2-1
v_gene: TRBV10-1
CDR3nt: TGCGCCAGCAGCGCGTTTGGTACTAGCTCCTACAATGAGCAGTTCTTC
CDR3aa: CASSAFGTSSYNEQFF